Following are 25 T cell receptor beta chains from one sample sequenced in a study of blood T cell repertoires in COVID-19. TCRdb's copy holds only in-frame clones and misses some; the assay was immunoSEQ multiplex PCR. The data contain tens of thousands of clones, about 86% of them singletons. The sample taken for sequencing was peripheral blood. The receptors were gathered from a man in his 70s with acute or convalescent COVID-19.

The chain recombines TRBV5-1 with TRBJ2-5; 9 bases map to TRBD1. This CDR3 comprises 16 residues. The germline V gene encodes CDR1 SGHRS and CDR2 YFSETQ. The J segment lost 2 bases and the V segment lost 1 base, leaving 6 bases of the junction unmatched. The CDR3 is CASSLTGQGPQETQYF. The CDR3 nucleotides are TGCGCCAGCAGCTTGACAGGACAGGGGCCTCAAGAGACCCAGTACTTC.

CDR3 loop: CASSLGQVTYEQYF. For the CDR3, the DNA is TGTGCCAGCAGCCTTGGACAGGTTACCTACGAGCAGTACTTC. This chain links TRBV14 with TRBJ2-7, with 7 bases aligning to TRBD1. The germline V gene encodes CDR1 SGHDN and CDR2 FVKESK. V was clipped by 4 bases and J by 2 bases; unmatched bases: 5. The CDR3 totals 14 residues.

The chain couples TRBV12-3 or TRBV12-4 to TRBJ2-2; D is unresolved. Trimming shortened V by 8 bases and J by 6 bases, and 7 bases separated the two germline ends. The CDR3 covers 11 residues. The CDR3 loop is CASAGAGELFF. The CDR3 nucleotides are TGTGCCAGCGCCGGAGCCGGGGAGCTGTTTTTT.

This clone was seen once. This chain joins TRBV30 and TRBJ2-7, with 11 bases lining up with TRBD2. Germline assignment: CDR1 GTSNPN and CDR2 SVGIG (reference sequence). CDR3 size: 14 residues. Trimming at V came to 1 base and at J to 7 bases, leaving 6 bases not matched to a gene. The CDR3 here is CAWSEGLAGGEQYF. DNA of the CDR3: TGTGCCTGGAGTGAGGGCCTAGCGGGAGGAGAGCAGTACTTC.

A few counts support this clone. The CDR3 DNA sequence: TGTGCCAGCTCACCCACAGGGGGGGCTGAAGCTTTCTTT. It is translated as CASSPTGGAEAFF. The chain couples TRBV18 to TRBJ1-1; 8 bases are shared with TRBD1. The CDR3 consists of 13 residues. Germline assignment: CDR1 KGHSH and CDR2 LQKENI. V lost 3 bases to trimming and J lost 6 bases; unmatched junction nucleotides: 3.

The DNA of the CDR3 is TGTGCCAGCAGCCCATCTGGAGGGGCTGAAGCTTTCTTT. Encoded protein: CASSPSGGAEAFF. The J gene is TRBJ1-1, the V gene TRBV11-2; perhaps TRBD1 as D (5 bases). Per the germline V gene, CDR1 is SGHAT and CDR2 is FQNNGV. The CDR3 has 13 residues. V dropped 5 bases and J dropped 6 bases, with 13 bases sitting between them.

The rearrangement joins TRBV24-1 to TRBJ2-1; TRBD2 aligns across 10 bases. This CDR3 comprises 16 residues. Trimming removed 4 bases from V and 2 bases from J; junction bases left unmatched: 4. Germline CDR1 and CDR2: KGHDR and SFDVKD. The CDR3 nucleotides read TGTGCCACCAGTGAGTCGGGACTAGCGACCTACAATGAGCAGTTCTTC. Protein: CATSESGLATYNEQFF.

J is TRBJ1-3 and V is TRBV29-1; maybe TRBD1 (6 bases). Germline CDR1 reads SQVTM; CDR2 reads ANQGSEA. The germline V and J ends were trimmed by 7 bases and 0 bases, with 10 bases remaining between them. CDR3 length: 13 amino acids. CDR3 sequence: CSGGHPSGNTIYF. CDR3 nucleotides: TGCAGCGGGGGACACCCCTCTGGAAACACCATATATTTT.

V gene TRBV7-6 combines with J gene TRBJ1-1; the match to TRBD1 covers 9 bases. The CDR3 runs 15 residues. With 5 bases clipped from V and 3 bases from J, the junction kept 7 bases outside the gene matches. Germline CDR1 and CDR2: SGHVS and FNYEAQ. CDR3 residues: CASSNTGGGDTEAFF. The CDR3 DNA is TGTGCCAGCAGCAATACAGGGGGCGGTGACACTGAAGCTTTCTTT. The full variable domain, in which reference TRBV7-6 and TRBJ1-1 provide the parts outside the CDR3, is GAGVSQSPRYKVTKRGQDVALRCDPISGHVSLYWYRQALGQGPEFLTYFNYEAQQDKSGLPNDRFSAERPEGSISTLTIQRTEQRDSAMYRCASSNTGGGDTEAFFGQGTRLTVV.

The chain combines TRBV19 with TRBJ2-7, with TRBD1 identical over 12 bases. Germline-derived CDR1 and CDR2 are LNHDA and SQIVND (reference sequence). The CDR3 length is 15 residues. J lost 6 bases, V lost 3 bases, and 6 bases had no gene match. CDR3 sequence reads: CASSIGGTGGSEQYF. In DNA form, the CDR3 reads TGTGCCAGTAGTATTGGAGGGACAGGGGGCTCCGAGCAGTACTTC.

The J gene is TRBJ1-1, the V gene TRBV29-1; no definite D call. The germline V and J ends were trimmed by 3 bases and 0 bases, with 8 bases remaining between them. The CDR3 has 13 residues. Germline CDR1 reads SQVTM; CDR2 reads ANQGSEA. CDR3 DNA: TGCAGCGTTGACAGGATTATGAACACTGAAGCTTTCTTT. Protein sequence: CSVDRIMNTEAFF.

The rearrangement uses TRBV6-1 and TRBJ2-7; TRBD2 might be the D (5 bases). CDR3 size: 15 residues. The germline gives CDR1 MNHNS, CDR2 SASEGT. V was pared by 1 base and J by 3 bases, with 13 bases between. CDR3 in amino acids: CASSEGITSGYEQYF. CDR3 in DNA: TGTGCCAGCAGTGAAGGGATCACGAGCGGCTACGAGCAGTACTTC.

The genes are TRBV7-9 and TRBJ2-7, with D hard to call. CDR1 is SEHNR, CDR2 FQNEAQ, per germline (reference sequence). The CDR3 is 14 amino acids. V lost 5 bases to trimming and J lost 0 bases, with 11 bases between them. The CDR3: CASSPDRSSYEQYF. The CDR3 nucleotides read TGTGCCAGCAGCCCTGATCGTAGCTCCTACGAGCAGTACTTC.

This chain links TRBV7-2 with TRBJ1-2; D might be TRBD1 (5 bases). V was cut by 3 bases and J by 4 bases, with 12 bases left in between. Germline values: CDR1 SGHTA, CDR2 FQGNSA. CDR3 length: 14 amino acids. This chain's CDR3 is CASSFTPQGYGYTF. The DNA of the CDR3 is TGTGCCAGCAGCTTCACCCCCCAGGGCTATGGCTACACCTTC.

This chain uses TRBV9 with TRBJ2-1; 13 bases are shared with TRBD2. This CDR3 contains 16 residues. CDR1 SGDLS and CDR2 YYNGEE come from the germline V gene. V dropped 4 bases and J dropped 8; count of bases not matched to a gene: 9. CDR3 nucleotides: TGTGCCAGCAGCACACTAGCGGGAGGGCCTAATCATGAGCAGTTCTTC. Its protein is CASSTLAGGPNHEQFF. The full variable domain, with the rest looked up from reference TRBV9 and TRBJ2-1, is DSGVTQTPKHLITATGQRVTLRCSPRSGDLSVYWYQQSLDQGLQFLIQYYNGEERAKGNILERFSAQQFPDLHSELNLSSLELGDSALYFCASSTLAGGPNHEQFFGPGTRLTVL.

The CDR3: CASSLEGQGALGYTF. The CDR3 coding sequence is TGCGCCAGCAGCTTGGAGGGACAGGGGGCGCTTGGCTACACCTTC. The chain joins TRBV5-1 to TRBJ1-2; TRBD1 matches at 12 bases. Germline values: CDR1 SGHRS, CDR2 YFSETQ. The length of the CDR3 is 15 residues. The V gene end was trimmed by 0 bases and the J gene end by 7 bases; junction bases not matched to a gene: 4.

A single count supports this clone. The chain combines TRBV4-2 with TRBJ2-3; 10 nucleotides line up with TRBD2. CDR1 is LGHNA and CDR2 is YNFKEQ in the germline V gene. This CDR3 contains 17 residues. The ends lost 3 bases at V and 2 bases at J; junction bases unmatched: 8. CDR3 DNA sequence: TGTGCCAGCAGCCAGTCCATACTAGCGGGATTCACAGATACGCAGTATTTT. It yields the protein CASSQSILAGFTDTQYF.

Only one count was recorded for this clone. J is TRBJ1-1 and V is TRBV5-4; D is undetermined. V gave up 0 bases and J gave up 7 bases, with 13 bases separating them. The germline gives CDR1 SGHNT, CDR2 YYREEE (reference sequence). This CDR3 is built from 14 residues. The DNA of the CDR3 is TGTGCCAGCAGCTTGGGTTCGGGATCGGGTGAAGCTTTCTTT. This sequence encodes CASSLGSGSGEAFF.

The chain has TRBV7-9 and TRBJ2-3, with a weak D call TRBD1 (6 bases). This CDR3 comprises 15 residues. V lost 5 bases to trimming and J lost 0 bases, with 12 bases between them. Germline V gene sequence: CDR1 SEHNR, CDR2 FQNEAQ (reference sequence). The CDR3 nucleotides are TGTGCCAGCAGCCCTCCAGGGGCTAGCACAGATACGCAGTATTTT. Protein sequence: CASSPPGASTDTQYF.

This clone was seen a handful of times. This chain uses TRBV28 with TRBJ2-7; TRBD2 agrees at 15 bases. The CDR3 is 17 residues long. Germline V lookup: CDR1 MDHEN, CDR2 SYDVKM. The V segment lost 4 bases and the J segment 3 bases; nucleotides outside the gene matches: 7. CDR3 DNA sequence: TGTGCCAGCAGTTCCCGGACTAGCGGGAGGGGGGGCTACGAGCAGTACTTC. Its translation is CASSSRTSGRGGYEQYF.

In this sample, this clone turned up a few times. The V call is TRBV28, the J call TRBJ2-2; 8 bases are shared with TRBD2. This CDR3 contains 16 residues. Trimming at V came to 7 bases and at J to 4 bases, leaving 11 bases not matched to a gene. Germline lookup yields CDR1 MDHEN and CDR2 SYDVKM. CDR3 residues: CASNESGSQSTGELFF. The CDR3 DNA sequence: TGTGCCAGCAACGAGAGCGGGAGCCAAAGCACCGGGGAGCTGTTTTTT.

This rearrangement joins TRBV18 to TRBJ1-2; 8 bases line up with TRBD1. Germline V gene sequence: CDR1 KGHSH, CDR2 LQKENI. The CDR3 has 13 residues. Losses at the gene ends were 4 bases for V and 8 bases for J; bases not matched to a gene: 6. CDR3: CASSLSGGQGYTF. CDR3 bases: TGTGCCAGCTCACTATCAGGGGGCCAGGGCTACACCTTC. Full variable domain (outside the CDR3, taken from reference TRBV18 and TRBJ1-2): NAGVMQNPRHLVRRRGQEARLRCSPMKGHSHVYWYRQLPEEGLKFMVYLQKENIIDESGMPKERFSAEFPKEGPSILRIQQVVRGDSAAYFCASSLSGGQGYTFGSGTRLTVV.

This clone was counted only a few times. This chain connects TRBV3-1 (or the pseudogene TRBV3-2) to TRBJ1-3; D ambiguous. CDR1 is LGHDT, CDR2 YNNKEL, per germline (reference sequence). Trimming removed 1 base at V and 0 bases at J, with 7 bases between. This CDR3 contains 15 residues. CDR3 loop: CASSQVLNSGNTIYF. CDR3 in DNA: TGTGCCAGCAGCCAAGTACTAAACTCTGGAAACACCATATATTTT.

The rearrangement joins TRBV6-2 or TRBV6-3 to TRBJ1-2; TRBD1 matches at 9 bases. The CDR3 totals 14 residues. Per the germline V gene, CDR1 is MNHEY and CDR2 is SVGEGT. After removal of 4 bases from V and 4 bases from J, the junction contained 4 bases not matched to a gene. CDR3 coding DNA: TGTGCCAGCAGTTCGGGACAGGGAATCTATGGCTACACCTTC. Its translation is CASSSGQGIYGYTF.

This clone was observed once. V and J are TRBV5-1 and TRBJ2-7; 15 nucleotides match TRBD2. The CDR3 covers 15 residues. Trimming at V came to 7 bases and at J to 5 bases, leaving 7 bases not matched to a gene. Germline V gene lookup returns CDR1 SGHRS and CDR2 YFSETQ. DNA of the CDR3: TGCGCCAGCTCATTTGGGACTAGCGGGAGGAACGAGCAGTACTTC. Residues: CASSFGTSGRNEQYF.